This T cell receptor (beta chain) originates from a study of blood T cell repertoires in COVID-19. Study-wide context: Spain, Italy and the United States supplied samples that represented acute and convalescent COVID-19. In each case, the material was cDNA or gDNA derived from T cells, B-cell-depleted T cells, or PBMCs.

Per the original data handling: Reference gene primers were amplified, and this amplification served to estimate nucleated cell counts. Libraries were prepared by immunoSEQ multiplex PCR; TCRdb keeps only in-frame clonotypes and omits some of them. V and J calls and clone size are given by that table; D and trimming were obtained from the DNA. The sample holds 150,000 or so clones, 75% to 90% seen once. In germline, CDR1 is SGDLS, CDR2 YYNGEE. The CDR3 totals 12 residues. Trimming cost V 3 bases and J 8 bases; bases outside gene matches: 2. Patients in Seattle were enrolled during active infection, then followed longitudinally.

Sequencing was carried out using peripheral blood. The clonotype comes from a man younger than 35 with COVID-19, enrolled during active disease. The chain combines TRBV9 with TRBJ1-2; 9 bases fit TRBD1. The CDR3, as DNA: TGTGCCAGCAGCGGACAGGGGGGCGGCTACACCTTC. Its protein is CASSGQGGGYTF.